The text below deals with one TCR beta chain. This specimen belongs to a study of blood T cell repertoires in COVID-19. In the study overall: There were acute and convalescent COVID-19 samples, and they came from the United States, Italy and Spain. T cells, B-cell-depleted T cells, or PBMCs supplied cDNA or gDNA.

Per the authors' pipeline: Estimates of nucleated cell counts were drawn from the amplification of reference gene primers. The assay was immunoSEQ multiplex PCR, and TCRdb's table has in-frame clones only and misses some. From that table come the V and J calls and clone size; the DNA was used to work out D and trimming. The sample holds roughly 28,000 clones, approximately 88% seen once. Trimming took off 1 base at V and 5 bases at J, with 14 bases between the two ends. The CDR3 has 15 residues. Germline V CDR1 and CDR2: LGHNA, YNFKEQ. The chain has TRBV4-2 and TRBJ1-1, with a weak D call TRBD1 (5 bases). The receptor comes from a man between 65 and 85 years old with active COVID-19. Sequencing input: peripheral blood. The CDR3 loop reads CASSQARGLGTEAFF. The DNA of the CDR3 is TGTGCCAGCAGCCAAGCACGGGGGTTAGGGACTGAAGCTTTCTTT.